This T cell receptor (beta chain) derives from a study of vaccination effects on CD4 cells after COVID-19. Broader study findings: Early timepoints after infection were absent, and convalescent patients were few in the study.

In regard to this clone: What it binds is unknown.

Generated by immunoSEQ multiplex PCR, the TCRdb table keeps only in-frame clones and is missing some. The table has approximately 50,000 clones, 60% to 80% seen once. Before any sequencing was done, the ViraFEST assay used viral peptide pools to expand antigen-specific CD4+ T cells. Cultured cells yielded isolated CD4+ T cells after around 10 days. The healthy vaccine recipients, who had no prior SARS-CoV-2 infection, showed negative nucleocapsid antibodies. Half-medium replacement with IL-2 medium occurred on days 3 and 7. The length of the CDR3 is 16 residues. CDR1 is SGHNT, CDR2 YYREEE, per germline (reference sequence). With V trimmed by 0 bases and J by 4 bases, 8 bases remained unmatched.

The receptor comes from a human donor who received a COVID-19 vaccine. The sample in question was CD4+ T cells from PBMCs cultured with HCoV-OC43 spike peptides, obtained before COVID-19 vaccination. Sample subset: HCoV-OC43 spike overlapping peptide pool stimulation. V and J are TRBV5-4 and TRBJ1-2, with 8 bases aligning to TRBD1. The CDR3 sequence is CASSLEPRGQIYGYTF. The DNA of the CDR3 is TGTGCCAGCAGCTTGGAGCCCAGGGGGCAAATCTATGGCTACACCTTC.